The 14 T cell receptor beta chains in this list originate from one sample, sequenced in a study of radiotherapy plus CTLA-4 blockade in lung cancer. Repertoires were generated with immunoSEQ multiplex PCR, while TCRdb's copy carries only in-frame clones and drops some. The sample has about 59,000 clones, less than 75% seen once. The material sequenced was peripheral blood, taken from a patient treated with radiotherapy plus ipilimumab. The receptor set was obtained from a human donor with non-small cell lung cancer whose response to radiotherapy plus ipilimumab could not be evaluated.

The rearrangement uses TRBV9 and TRBJ2-3; D is unclear. The germline gives CDR1 SGDLS, CDR2 YYNGEE. The CDR3 is made up of 12 amino acids. The V end lost 1 base, the J end lost 4 bases, and 4 bases lay between the germline ends. For the CDR3, the DNA is TGTGCCAGCAGCGTACGGTCAGATACGCAGTATTTT. It yields the protein CASSVRSDTQYF. The full variable domain, its missing parts supplied by reference TRBV9 and TRBJ2-3, is DSGVTQTPKHLITATGQRVTLRCSPRSGDLSVYWYQQSLDQGLQFLIQYYNGEERAKGNILERFSAQQFPDLHSELNLSSLELGDSALYFCASSVRSDTQYFGPGTRLTVL.

J is TRBJ2-7 and V is TRBV7-9; D is possibly TRBD2 (6 bases). The germline V and J ends were trimmed by 6 bases and 7 bases, with 16 bases remaining between them. There are 13 residues in the CDR3. In germline, CDR1 is SEHNR, CDR2 FQNEAQ (reference sequence). CDR3 loop: CASRALEGQEQYF. In DNA form, the CDR3 reads TGTGCCAGCAGAGCCTTGGAGGGGCAGGAGCAGTACTTC.

The rearrangement uses TRBV7-2 and TRBJ2-7; tentative D call: TRBD1 (5 bases). The CDR3 totals 14 residues. The germline gives CDR1 SGHTA, CDR2 FQGNSA. With 1 base removed from V and 3 bases from J, the gap between germline ends came to 10 bases. The CDR3 sequence is CASSLGGHGYEQYF. CDR3 DNA sequence: TGTGCCAGCAGCTTAGGAGGACACGGCTACGAGCAGTACTTC.

The J gene is TRBJ2-3, the V gene TRBV15, with 7 bases that match TRBD1. CDR1 is LNHNV, CDR2 YYDKDF, per germline (reference sequence). CDR3 length: 16 amino acids. J lost 5 bases, V lost 2 bases, and 10 bases had no gene match. The chain's CDR3 is CATSRPLQGRVDTQYF. DNA of the CDR3: TGTGCCACCAGCAGACCCTTACAGGGGCGGGTAGATACGCAGTATTTT.

The gene calls are TRBV7-9 and TRBJ2-2; 7 bases are a match to TRBD1. CDR3 length: 15 residues. Germline V lookup: CDR1 SEHNR, CDR2 FQNEAQ (reference sequence). V gave up 5 bases and J gave up 1 base; unmatched junction bases: 4. The CDR3 nucleotides are TGTGCCAGCAGCAGGGGACAGCTGAACACCGGGGAGCTGTTTTTT. As protein: CASSRGQLNTGELFF.

The chain carries TRBV29-1 and TRBJ1-1; D gene uncertain. V was cut by 6 bases and J by 1 base, with 18 bases left in between. The CDR3 spans 15 residues. The germline CDR1 and CDR2 sequences are SQVTM and ANQGSEA. The CDR3 bases are TGCAGCGTGCATCCGCGGGCTTTTGGGAACACTGAAGCTTTCTTT. Translation gives CSVHPRAFGNTEAFF.

The rearrangement joins TRBV6-1 to TRBJ1-1, with D unclear. The CDR3 loop spans 11 amino acids. The germline V gene has CDR1 MNHNS and CDR2 SASEGT. V dropped 5 bases and J dropped 10 bases, with 11 bases sitting between them. The CDR3 loop is CASSYLGRAFF. In DNA, the CDR3 is TGTGCCAGCAGTTACCTTGGGAGAGCTTTCTTT.

The chain joins TRBV11-2 to TRBJ2-1, with D maybe TRBD2 (6 bases). Germline V gene lookup returns CDR1 SGHAT and CDR2 FQNNGV. This CDR3 comprises 15 residues. The V and J ends lost 5 bases and 9 bases respectively, with 20 bases between them. The CDR3 DNA follows: TGTGCCAGCAGCCCCCAGACGGAGGGCGTAACTGAGCAGTTCTTC. This sequence encodes CASSPQTEGVTEQFF. The entire variable domain, with the rest obtained from reference TRBV11-2 and TRBJ2-1, is as follows: EAGVAQSPRYKIIEKRQSVAFWCNPISGHATLYWYQQILGQGPKLLIQFQNNGVVDDSQLPKDRFSAERLKGVDSTLKIQPAKLEDSAVYLCASSPQTEGVTEQFFGPGTRLTVL.

The chain combines TRBV7-2 with TRBJ2-3; 14 bases match TRBD2. Germline CDR1 reads SGHTA; CDR2 reads FQGNSA. J lost 3 bases, V lost 5 bases, and 10 bases had no gene match. CDR3 length: 18 residues. The CDR3 sequence: CASSHGTSGSWGTDTQYF. DNA of the CDR3: TGTGCCAGCAGCCATGGGACTAGCGGGAGTTGGGGGACAGATACGCAGTATTTT. The variable domain in full, with the rest retrieved from reference TRBV7-2 and TRBJ2-3, is GAGVSQSPSNKVTEKGKDVELRCDPISGHTALYWYRQSLGQGLEFLIYFQGNSAPDKSGLPSDRFSAERTGGSVSTLTIQRTQQEDSAVYLCASSHGTSGSWGTDTQYFGPGTRLTVL.

This sequence joins TRBV6-1 and TRBJ1-5; TRBD1 matches at 9 bases. Per the germline V gene, CDR1 is MNHNS and CDR2 is SASEGT. The CDR3 has 14 amino acids. Trimming cost V 5 bases and J 7 bases; bases outside gene matches: 6. CDR3 protein: CASSPDRGDQPQHF. In DNA form, the CDR3 reads TGTGCCAGCAGTCCGGACAGGGGCGACCAGCCCCAGCATTTT.

This chain connects TRBV28 to TRBJ2-5; TRBD1 is a possible D gene (5 bases). CDR1 and CDR2 from the germline V gene are MDHEN and SYDVKM. This CDR3 has 15 amino acids. Deletions cut 5 bases from V and 5 bases from J, with 18 bases between. CDR3 in DNA: TGTGCCAGCAGTCCTCCGGACAACGCGTGGGAGACCCAGTACTTC. Translation: CASSPPDNAWETQYF.

The chain uses TRBV10-3 and TRBJ1-4; perhaps TRBD1 as D (6 bases). CDR1 and CDR2 (germline): ENHRY, SYGVKD. V dropped 8 bases and J dropped 7 bases, with 17 bases sitting between them. The CDR3 covers 14 residues. CDR3 in amino acids: CAIGGGDVSEKLFF. The CDR3 DNA sequence: TGTGCCATCGGGGGGGGCGACGTCTCTGAAAAACTGTTTTTT.

The V and J genes are TRBV7-3 and TRBJ2-3, with 8 positions matching TRBD1. Germline CDR1 is SGHTA and CDR2 is FQGTGA. CDR3 length equals 15 residues. Germline trimming cut 5 bases from V and 5 bases from J; bases unmatched to any gene: 9. In DNA form, the CDR3 reads TGTGCCAGCAGCAACGGTCAGGGGGCTGGAGATACGCAGTATTTT. This gives the protein CASSNGQGAGDTQYF.

This clone appeared once. The V gene is TRBV5-1, the J gene TRBJ2-3, with TRBD2 matching 11 bases. With V trimmed by 0 bases and J by 6 bases, 9 bases remained unmatched. CDR3 length equals 17 residues. From germline, CDR1 is SGHRS and CDR2 YFSETQ. The CDR3 loop is CASSLAPSGGSGDTQYF. CDR3 DNA: TGCGCCAGCAGCTTGGCCCCTAGCGGGGGGAGCGGGGATACGCAGTATTTT.